What follows describes a single T cell receptor beta chain. Its target is not known. This sample was included in a study of chemoradiotherapy in HPV16-positive cancers. The study, taken as a whole, reports: Functional assays defining HPV-specific T cells used only a couple of HPV16-positive patients.

This CDR3 is 16 amino acids long. Germline V gene lookup returns CDR1 MDHEN and CDR2 SYDVKM. V gave up 5 bases and J gave up 8 bases, with 22 bases separating them. The data were produced by immunoSEQ multiplex PCR, yet TCRdb's version contains in-frame clones alone and is incomplete. The sample holds 3,500 to 4,500 clones, approximately 72% seen once. This material consisted of tumor tissue, taken from a patient who underwent chemoradiotherapy. V and J are TRBV28 and TRBJ2-1; D not certain. The TCR sequence derives from a human donor with HPV-associated anogenital cancer. CDR3 sequence: CASSPDPVSSGDEQFF. In DNA, the CDR3 is TGTGCCAGCAGTCCGGACCCGGTGTCGTCCGGCGATGAGCAGTTCTTC.